This entry concerns a single TCR beta chain. Its antigen is not yet known. Qualities for individual bases were not recorded, and no much larger clone is one base off. Trimming removed 1 base from V and 3 bases from J, leaving 13 bases between the germline ends. CDR1 and CDR2, looked up from the germline V gene, are MGHRA and YSYEKL. The CDR3 numbers 16 residues from cysteine through phenylalanine. The entry retains the CDR3 DNA only, 48 bases that are in frame from base 1. The data derive from a study of T-cell memory formation after mild COVID-19 (dated by TCRdb to the early 2020s). A note on the overall study: Most TCR sequence clusters were specific to one of the two donors. Longitudinal TCRalpha and TCRbeta repertoire sequencing tracked T-cell clones expanding and contracting after mild COVID-19 in a couple of donors. The cohort comprised two young, previously healthy adult volunteers, one female and one male.

Overall study outcomes, separate from this receptor: Clones contracting from day 15 to 85 had balanced CD4/CD8 phenotypes, while a second wave expanding from day 15 to 37 was biased towards CD4+. Contracting CD4+ clones turned up mainly in the CM and EM memory subsets, whereas EMRA was where CD8+ clones were enriched. The detection of some responding clones in pre-infection memory suggests that pre-existing cross-reactive memory T cells joined the SARS-CoV-2 response. Whether the second-wave clones peaking on day 37 were SARS-CoV-2 specific was not confirmed. Only a couple of mild cases were covered in the study, and larger cohorts including severe cases with pre-infection samples were considered necessary.

Ficoll-Paque density gradient centrifugation was the method used to isolate PBMCs. Sequenced using an Illumina NovaSeq 6000. TCRalpha and TCRbeta cDNA libraries were constructed by 5'RACE with constant-segment primers, with sample barcodes and unique molecular identifiers being introduced. Trizol reagent was used to extract RNA from every sample. Library amplification was performed in two PCR steps, and a second sample barcode and Illumina TruSeq adapters were introduced in the second step. Sequencing of libraries was performed on an Illumina NovaSeq with 2 x 150 bp paired-end reads. In the source study's methods: Demultiplexing of reads and collapsing into UMI-guided consensus sequences were performed with migec v1.2.7. Using mixcr v2.1.11, UMI consensuses were aligned to TRA and TRB V and J templates and then assembled into clonotypes. Clonotypes were classified as expanded or contracted when called significant by both edgeR and NoisET, with noise models trained on biological replicates. For edgeR calls, the thresholds were a false discovery rate-adjusted p below 0.01 and a log2 fold-change of 1. As an exploratory analysis of dynamics, max-normalized trajectories of the 1000 most abundant clonotypes were examined with PCA combined with hierarchical clustering. Separately sequenced CD4+ and CD8+ repertoires were used to assign a CD4 or CD8 phenotype to each responding clone. TCRdb handled the public reads itself, with Q25 trimming in fastp and clone calling in MiXCR, and kept productive beta chains. Rows with one shared CDR3 protein collapse into an entry with the most common genes and DNA. Clone size and V and J calls follow TCRdb, not the original study. A total of about 260,000 distinct CDR3 sequences appear in this sample, 8% to 9% of them only once. In total, the top ten clones hold approximately 22% of the sample.

The TCR was taken from a young man who had mild COVID-19 (a few samples of this study predate the infection). The sample titles of this study are shuffled in the database, so cell type and time point are left out; the donor was told from shared clones. The sequenced sample was PBMCs or a T cell subset sorted from them (not recorded which). The chain joins TRBV4-1 to TRBJ1-3, with TRBD1 as a weak D call on 5 bases. The DNA is TGCGCCAGCAGCCAAGCCCCTACAGGATATGGAAACACCATATATTTT. It translates as CASSQAPTGYGNTIYF.